The entry that follows covers one T cell receptor beta chain sequence. This sample is part of a study of T cell changes during pregnancy in multiple sclerosis. Using immunoSEQ multiplex PCR, the repertoire was profiled, and TCRdb retains in-frame clones only, with some absent. Of around 57,000 clones in the sample, approximately 90% are singletons; the top ten hold around 0.16%. CDR3 length: 14 residues. Trimming took 5 bases from V and 4 from J; bases not matched to a gene: 2. Germline values: CDR1 SGHVS, CDR2 FNYEAQ. The sequencing used CD4+ T cells from peripheral blood mononuclear cells, collected after pregnancy. This chain joins TRBV7-6 and TRBJ2-2; 9 bases line up with TRBD1. The receptor comes from a female donor in good health, enrolled as a control in a pregnancy study. The chain's CDR3 is CASSVQGATGELFF. CDR3 nucleotide sequence: TGTGCCAGCAGCGTACAGGGGGCCACCGGGGAGCTGTTTTTT.